The text below deals with one T cell receptor beta chain. Antigen specificity is unknown. Combining a sample-barcoded 5' primer with a J-beta primer mix, a second PCR ran for roughly 7 to 11 cycles. TCRdb re-called the 5' RACE reads through MiXCR, storing one row per CDR3 protein. The sample has around 780,000 distinct CDR3 sequences; around three fifths are singletons. All donors came from Russia, were Caucasian and healthy, and spanned ages about 6 to 90. Per sample, at least 5 micrograms of total RNA were extracted. The germline gives CDR1 KGHDR, CDR2 SFDVKD. The CDR3 runs 17 residues. V was pared by 0 bases and J by 5 bases, with 18 bases between. This sample is drawn from a study of blood T cells in healthy people across ages. The study's findings and limits: Possibly, changes in expanded clonotypes were confounded because donor CMV status was unknown.

This clonotype was obtained from a man between 40 and 49 years old in good health. The sample was blood. This chain connects TRBV24-1 to TRBJ2-5, with D possibly called TRBD1 or TRBD2 (6 bases each). This CDR3 reads CATSDLQPGVQGETQYF. As DNA, the CDR3 is TGTGCCACCAGTGATTTGCAGCCGGGAGTTCAGGGGGAGACCCAGTACTTC.